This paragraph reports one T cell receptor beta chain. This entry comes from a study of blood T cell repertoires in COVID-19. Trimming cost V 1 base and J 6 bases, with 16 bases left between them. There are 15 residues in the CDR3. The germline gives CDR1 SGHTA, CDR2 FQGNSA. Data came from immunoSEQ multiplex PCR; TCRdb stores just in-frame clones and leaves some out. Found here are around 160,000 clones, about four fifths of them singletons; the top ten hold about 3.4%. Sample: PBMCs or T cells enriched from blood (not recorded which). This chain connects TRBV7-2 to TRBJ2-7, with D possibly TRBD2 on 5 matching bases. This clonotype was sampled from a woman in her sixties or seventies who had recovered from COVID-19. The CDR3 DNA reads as TGTGCCAGCAGCTTAGGACATGGAGCTGGGAGCGAGCAGTACTTC. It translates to CASSLGHGAGSEQYF.